This T cell receptor (beta chain) was documented in a study of shared clonotypes between healthy human individuals. Generated by immunoSEQ multiplex PCR, the TCRdb table keeps only in-frame clones and is missing some. The data show some 2.1 million clones, with 90% to 95% seen just once and about 0.13% held by the top ten. CDR1 SNHLY and CDR2 FYNNEI come from the germline V gene. The junction had 4 bases not matched to a gene; V was cut back by 6 bases and J by 3 bases. This CDR3 contains 15 residues. The chain couples TRBV2 to TRBJ2-2; 10 bases align to TRBD2. The sample comprised naive CD4+ T cells sorted from blood. Indicated subset: CD45RA+ positively selected. This clonotype was obtained from a man younger than 35 in good health. The CDR3 protein is CASSTSGAYTGELFF. CDR3 in DNA: TGTGCCAGCAGCACTAGCGGGGCGTACACCGGGGAGCTGTTTTTT.